A single sample gave rise to the 28 T cell receptor beta chains below, sequenced in a study of blood T cell repertoires in COVID-19. The assay was immunoSEQ multiplex PCR, and TCRdb's table has in-frame clones only and misses some. The table shows about 350,000 clones, with almost 90% occurring only once. Sequenced: PBMCs or T cells enriched from blood (not recorded which). The receptors stem from a woman aged 30 to 39 who had been exposed to COVID-19.

The chain recombines TRBV4-2 with TRBJ1-1; TRBD1 matches 7 bases. The CDR3 loop spans 19 amino acids. J gave up 4 bases and V 0 bases, and 17 bases lay outside the gene matches. Germline CDR1 is LGHNA and CDR2 is YNFKEQ. The CDR3 spells CASSQDLGGLRQGGTEAFF. The CDR3 DNA follows: TGTGCCAGCAGCCAAGATTTGGGGGGTCTTAGACAGGGAGGCACTGAAGCTTTCTTT.

The V and J genes are TRBV3-1 (or the pseudogene TRBV3-2) and TRBJ2-7, with a tentative D call TRBD2 (6 bases). Germline V gives CDR1 LGHDT, CDR2 YNNKEL (reference sequence). This CDR3 is 14 amino acids long. V was trimmed by 5 bases and J by 2 bases, leaving 13 bases between them. CDR3 sequence: CASSTAGNPYEQYF. CDR3 sequence (DNA): TGTGCCAGCAGCACAGCGGGTAACCCCTACGAGCAGTACTTC.

This clone came up a few times. The chain recombines TRBV3-1 (or the pseudogene TRBV3-2) with TRBJ1-6; TRBD1 aligns across 10 bases. The V and J ends lost 4 bases and 10 bases, in that order; junction bases with no gene match: 16. From germline, CDR1 is LGHDT and CDR2 YNNKEL (reference sequence). This CDR3 spans 18 amino acids. In DNA form, the CDR3 reads TGTGCCAGCAGCCTGTACCGGGACAGGGGAGGGAGAGGGTCACCCCTCCACTTT. It yields the protein CASSLYRDRGGRGSPLHF.

This rearrangement joins TRBV27 to TRBJ2-7; tentatively, D is TRBD1 (5 bases). Between the trimmed V and J ends, which lost 6 bases and 0 bases, there was a span of 9 bases. The CDR3 runs 13 residues. Looked up from germline, CDR1 is MNHEY and CDR2 is SMNVEV (reference sequence). CDR3 coding DNA: TGTGCCAGCAGGGACATTGTCTCCTACGAGCAGTACTTC. This gives the protein CASRDIVSYEQYF.

The chain carries TRBV30 and TRBJ1-1, with 9 nucleotides matching TRBD1. This CDR3 is 16 amino acids long. Trimming removed 4 bases from V and 1 base from J; junction bases left unmatched: 10. CDR1 GTSNPN and CDR2 SVGIG come from the germline V gene (reference sequence). The CDR3 sequence: CAWTGQGVVSNTEAFF. CDR3 nucleotide sequence: TGTGCCTGGACGGGACAGGGTGTAGTATCGAACACTGAAGCTTTCTTT. Drawing the rest from reference TRBV30 and TRBJ1-1, the complete variable domain is SQTIHQWPATLVQPVGSPLSLECTVEGTSNPNLYWYRQAAGRGLQLLFYSVGIGQISSEVPQNLSASRPQDRQFILSSKKLLLSDSGFYLCAWTGQGVVSNTEAFFGQGTRLTVV.

The gene calls are TRBV28 and TRBJ2-7, with TRBD2 identical over 11 bases. The germline gives CDR1 MDHEN, CDR2 SYDVKM. J gave up 6 bases and V 6 bases, and 13 bases lay outside the gene matches. The CDR3 runs 16 residues. CDR3 loop: CASSHAHRLAGGEQYF. DNA of the CDR3: TGTGCCAGCAGCCACGCGCATAGGCTAGCGGGAGGCGAGCAGTACTTC.

Regarding this clone: The sample has other DNA sequences that encode this CDR3 too. V usage is TRBV19 and J usage is TRBJ2-7, with TRBD1 identical over 9 bases. Germline V gene sequence: CDR1 LNHDA, CDR2 SQIVND (reference sequence). The trim removed 8 bases at V and 5 bases at J, leaving 1 base unmatched. The CDR3 sequence is 11 residues long. CDR3: CASRTGDEQYF. CDR3 sequence (DNA): TGTGCCAGTCGGACAGGGGACGAGCAGTACTTC.

This chain connects TRBV7-3 to TRBJ2-2; D gene unclear. The CDR3 is 12 residues long. Trimming removed 3 bases from V and 6 bases from J, with 5 bases in between. Germline V CDR1 and CDR2: SGHTA, FQGTGA. The CDR3 DNA reads as TGTGCCAGCAGCTTTCGGGCCGGGGAGCTGTTTTTT. Its protein is CASSFRAGELFF.

This chain uses TRBV24-1 with TRBJ1-1; weak D call: TRBD1 (6 bases). Germline V gene sequence: CDR1 KGHDR, CDR2 SFDVKD. Deletions cut 4 bases from V and 0 bases from J, with 8 bases between. This CDR3 contains 14 residues. The CDR3 sequence is CATSESGVNTEAFF. CDR3 DNA sequence: TGTGCCACCAGTGAATCAGGGGTGAACACTGAAGCTTTCTTT.

The chain employs TRBV3-1 (or the pseudogene TRBV3-2) and TRBJ2-3, with 10 bases aligning to TRBD2. V was pared by 5 bases and J by 6 bases, with 11 bases of the junction left unmatched. The CDR3 contains 16 residues. CDR1 LGHDT and CDR2 YNNKEL come from the germline V gene (reference sequence). In nucleotides, the CDR3 is TGTGCCAGCAGCGAACGAGCGGGAGGGCCTGCGGATACGCAGTATTTT. This translates into CASSERAGGPADTQYF.

This clone was observed a handful of times. The chain uses TRBV7-8 and TRBJ2-7, with TRBD2 as a possible D gene (6 bases). The CDR3 loop spans 14 amino acids. CDR1 and CDR2 (germline): SGHVS, FQNEAQ. Trimming cost V 5 bases and J 1 base, with 12 bases left between them. The DNA for the CDR3 is TGTGCCAGCAGCGTATATAGCGGATCCTACGAGCAGTACTTC. Residues: CASSVYSGSYEQYF.

The chain combines TRBV27 with TRBJ2-5; 7 nucleotides line up with TRBD1. The CDR3 loop spans 14 amino acids. V was clipped by 4 bases and J by 4 bases; unmatched bases: 6. Germline V lookup: CDR1 MNHEY, CDR2 SMNVEV (reference sequence). The CDR3 region has the DNA TGTGCCAGCAGTTATACAGGGGTAGCAGAGACCCAGTACTTC. Translation gives CASSYTGVAETQYF.

The chain carries TRBV20-1 and TRBJ1-2; D perhaps matches TRBD1 (6 bases). Trimming stripped 3 bases from V and 7 bases from J, with 15 bases between. CDR1 is DFQATT and CDR2 is SNEGSKA in the germline V gene (reference sequence). The length of the CDR3 is 13 residues. CDR3 sequence (DNA): TGCAGTGCTAGTCGGGGGGCGATCTTTGGCTACACCTTC. This codes for CSASRGAIFGYTF.

The chain joins TRBV7-8 to TRBJ2-5; 7 bases are shared with TRBD1. Trimming took 5 bases from V and 7 from J; bases not matched to a gene: 10. Germline assignment: CDR1 SGHVS and CDR2 FQNEAQ. The CDR3 is made up of 14 amino acids. The DNA of the CDR3 is TGTGCCAGCAGCCCGGATGCGGCAGGGGGGACCCAGTACTTC. Translating gives CASSPDAAGGTQYF. Full variable domain (rest looked up from reference TRBV7-8 and TRBJ2-5): GAGVSQSPRYKVAKRGQDVALRCDPISGHVSLFWYQQALGQGPEFLTYFQNEAQLDKSGLPSDRFFAERPEGSVSTLKIQRTQQEDSAVYLCASSPDAAGGTQYFGPGTRLLVL.

The chain has TRBV5-6 and TRBJ1-5, with D possibly being TRBD1 (6 bases). Between the trimmed V and J ends, which lost 1 base and 1 base, there was a span of 15 bases. CDR3 length: 17 amino acids. CDR1 is SGHDT, CDR2 YYEEEE, per germline. DNA of the CDR3: TGTGCCAGCAGCTTGAATTCAGGGGTCTACAGCAATCAGCCCCAGCATTTT. Amino acid sequence: CASSLNSGVYSNQPQHF.

The rearrangement uses TRBV12-5 and TRBJ2-5; 10 positions match TRBD2. The length of the CDR3 is 14 residues. V was pared by 6 bases and J by 4 bases, with 5 bases of the junction left unmatched. Germline V gene sequence: CDR1 LGHNT, CDR2 FRNRAP. In DNA form, the CDR3 reads TGTGCTAGTGGATCGACTAGCGGGCGAGAGACCCAGTACTTC. Its protein product is CASGSTSGRETQYF.

The chain links TRBV9 to TRBJ1-1; D not resolved. Germline values: CDR1 SGDLS, CDR2 YYNGEE. The CDR3 runs 15 residues. V lost 3 bases and J lost 5, with 17 bases in between. The CDR3 region is CASSEARSTGTEAFF. The CDR3 bases are TGTGCCAGCAGCGAGGCCCGTTCCACCGGGACTGAAGCTTTCTTT.

The chain employs TRBV7-9 and TRBJ2-1, with a possible D match to TRBD1 (6 bases). This CDR3 region has 13 residues. V dropped 5 bases and J dropped 7 bases, with 12 bases sitting between them. Looked up from germline, CDR1 is SEHNR and CDR2 is FQNEAQ (reference sequence). CDR3 sequence reads: CASSATGFNEQFF. The CDR3 coding sequence is TGTGCCAGCAGCGCTACAGGGTTTAATGAGCAGTTCTTC.

This rearrangement joins TRBV5-1 to TRBJ1-2; D may be TRBD1 (5 bases). Germline V CDR1 and CDR2: SGHRS, YFSETQ. V was trimmed by 7 bases and J by 4 bases, leaving 11 bases between them. This CDR3 region has 12 residues. The CDR3 is CASATERYGYTF. The CDR3 nucleotides read TGCGCCAGCGCGACAGAACGCTATGGCTACACCTTC.

This rearrangement joins TRBV4-2 to TRBJ2-6; D gene ambiguous. Germline lookup yields CDR1 LGHNA and CDR2 YNFKEQ. The CDR3 extends over 17 amino acids. V lost 0 bases and J lost 3, with 12 bases in between. The CDR3 loop is CASSQDDRVGGANVLTF. In DNA, the CDR3 is TGTGCCAGCAGCCAAGATGATCGAGTTGGTGGGGCCAACGTCCTGACTTTC.

This clone was detected many times. This chain connects TRBV4-2 to TRBJ2-7; 12 bases fit TRBD2. CDR3 length equals 16 residues. Germline lookup yields CDR1 LGHNA and CDR2 YNFKEQ. With 1 base clipped from V and 4 bases from J, the junction kept 5 bases outside the gene matches. CDR3 DNA: TGTGCCAGCAGCCAAGGACTAGCGGGAGAGGCTTACGAGCAGTACTTC. It codes for CASSQGLAGEAYEQYF.

V is TRBV27 and J is TRBJ1-2; D gene uncertain. The CDR3 length is 15 residues. From germline, CDR1 is MNHEY and CDR2 SMNVEV (reference sequence). V lost 4 bases to trimming and J lost 3 bases, with 15 bases between them. The CDR3 DNA reads TGTGCCAGCAGTTCCGCCCCCCAAACACACTATGGCTACACCTTC. Translation gives CASSSAPQTHYGYTF.

The count of this clone is one. The chain recombines TRBV6-5 with TRBJ1-5; 7 bases line up with TRBD1. This CDR3 is 12 amino acids long. CDR1 and CDR2 (germline): MNHEY, SVGAGI. Trimming removed 6 bases from V and 9 bases from J; junction bases left unmatched: 5. The CDR3 here is CASRRGRVPQHF. CDR3 in DNA: TGTGCCAGCAGGAGGGGGCGGGTGCCCCAGCATTTT.

This clone has just a few counts. The V gene is TRBV2, the J gene TRBJ2-1; D may be TRBD2 (5 bases). V shed 7 bases and J shed 7 bases, with 14 bases lying between them. Looked up from germline, CDR1 is SNHLY and CDR2 is FYNNEI. There are 13 residues in the CDR3. CDR3 nucleotide sequence: TGTGCCAGCAAGCTGGTCCGGGGTAATGAGCAGTTCTTC. Its translation: CASKLVRGNEQFF.

The chain employs TRBV20-1 and TRBJ2-7; D perhaps matches TRBD2 (5 bases). With 3 bases removed from V and 5 bases from J, the gap between germline ends came to 23 bases. Germline V gene lookup returns CDR1 DFQATT and CDR2 SNEGSKA (reference sequence). The CDR3 is made up of 16 amino acids. The CDR3, as DNA: TGCAGTGCTAGTCGGTCGAGAGGACCATCGCGGGACGAGCAGTACTTC. Translated, it gives CSASRSRGPSRDEQYF.

The J gene is TRBJ1-3, the V gene TRBV28, with D perhaps TRBD1 (5 bases). Germline V gene sequence: CDR1 MDHEN, CDR2 SYDVKM. V lost 6 bases and J lost 12, with 18 bases in between. CDR3 length: 13 amino acids. In DNA, the CDR3 is TGTGCCAGCAGGTCCACCCCCAGGGCGGTCATATATTTT. Its protein is CASRSTPRAVIYF.

The chain uses TRBV10-3 and TRBJ1-1; 7 bases fit TRBD1. The CDR3 runs 13 residues. V shed 2 bases and J 7 bases; nucleotides not matched to a gene: 4. Germline V gene lookup returns CDR1 ENHRY and CDR2 SYGVKD. The CDR3 bases are TGTGCCATCAGTGAGACTAGACAGGGTGAAGCTTTCTTT. The encoded protein is CAISETRQGEAFF.

The V call is TRBV7-2, the J call TRBJ2-1; possible D gene TRBD2, 6 bases. CDR1 is SGHTA and CDR2 is FQGNSA in the germline V gene. V lost 2 bases and J 8 bases, leaving 16 bases between the germline ends. The CDR3 consists of 15 residues. In nucleotides, the CDR3 is TGTGCCAGCAGCTTATTGGGGACGGAGGGGTATGAGCAGTTCTTC. Protein sequence: CASSLLGTEGYEQFF.